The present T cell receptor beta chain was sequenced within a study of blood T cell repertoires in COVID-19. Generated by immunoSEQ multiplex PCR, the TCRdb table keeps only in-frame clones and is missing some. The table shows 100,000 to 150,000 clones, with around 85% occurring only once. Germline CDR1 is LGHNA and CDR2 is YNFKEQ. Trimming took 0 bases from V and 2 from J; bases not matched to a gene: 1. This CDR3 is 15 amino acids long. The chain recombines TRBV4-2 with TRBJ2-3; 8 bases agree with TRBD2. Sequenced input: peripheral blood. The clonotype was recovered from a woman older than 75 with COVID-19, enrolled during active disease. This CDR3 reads CASSQETSVTDTQYF. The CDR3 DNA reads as TGTGCCAGCAGCCAAGAGACTAGCGTCACAGATACGCAGTATTTT.